This T cell receptor (beta chain) emerged from a study of blood T cell repertoires in COVID-19. Study-wide background: Sources were T cells, B-cell-depleted T cells, or PBMCs; the material itself was cDNA or gDNA.

Original processing methods: Estimated nucleated cell counts came from reference gene primer amplification. Repertoires were generated with immunoSEQ multiplex PCR, while TCRdb's copy carries only in-frame clones and drops some. V, J and clone size are those of that table, while D and trimming were read from the DNA. The data hold about 250,000 clones, with around 83% observed a single time. Germline trimming cut 3 bases from V and 8 bases from J; bases unmatched to any gene: 7. CDR1 and CDR2 from the germline V gene are SGHNT and YYREEE (reference sequence). CDR3 size: 13 residues. Allocation to cohorts depended on clinical history reported by the participants.

This clonotype was sampled from a man aged 35-49 years who had been exposed to COVID-19. The chain couples TRBV5-4 to TRBJ1-2, with TRBD1 matching over 7 bases. Input material: PBMCs or T cells enriched from blood (not recorded which). The CDR3 DNA is TGTGCCAGCAGCTACTCACAGGGGACCGGCTACACCTTC. It yields the protein CASSYSQGTGYTF. Full variable domain (missing parts from reference TRBV5-4 and TRBJ1-2): ETGVTQSPTHLIKTRGQQVTLRCSSQSGHNTVSWYQQALGQGPQFIFQYYREEENGRGNFPPRFSGLQFPNYSSELNVNALELDDSALYLCASSYSQGTGYTFGSGTRLTVV.